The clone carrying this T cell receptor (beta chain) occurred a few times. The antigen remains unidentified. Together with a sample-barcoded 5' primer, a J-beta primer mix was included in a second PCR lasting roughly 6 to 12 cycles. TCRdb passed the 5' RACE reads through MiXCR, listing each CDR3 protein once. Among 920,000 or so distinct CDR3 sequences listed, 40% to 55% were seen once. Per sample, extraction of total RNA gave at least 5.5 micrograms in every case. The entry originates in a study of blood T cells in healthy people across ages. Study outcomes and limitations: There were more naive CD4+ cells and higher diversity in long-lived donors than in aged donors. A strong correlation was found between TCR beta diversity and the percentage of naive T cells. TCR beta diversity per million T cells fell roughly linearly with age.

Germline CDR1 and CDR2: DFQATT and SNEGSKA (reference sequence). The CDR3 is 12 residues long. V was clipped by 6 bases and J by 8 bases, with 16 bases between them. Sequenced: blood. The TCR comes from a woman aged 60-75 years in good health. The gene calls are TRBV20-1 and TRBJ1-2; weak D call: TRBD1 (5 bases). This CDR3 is CSAQTAGQGYTF. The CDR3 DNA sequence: TGCAGTGCCCAGACGGCAGGGCAGGGCTACACCTTC.